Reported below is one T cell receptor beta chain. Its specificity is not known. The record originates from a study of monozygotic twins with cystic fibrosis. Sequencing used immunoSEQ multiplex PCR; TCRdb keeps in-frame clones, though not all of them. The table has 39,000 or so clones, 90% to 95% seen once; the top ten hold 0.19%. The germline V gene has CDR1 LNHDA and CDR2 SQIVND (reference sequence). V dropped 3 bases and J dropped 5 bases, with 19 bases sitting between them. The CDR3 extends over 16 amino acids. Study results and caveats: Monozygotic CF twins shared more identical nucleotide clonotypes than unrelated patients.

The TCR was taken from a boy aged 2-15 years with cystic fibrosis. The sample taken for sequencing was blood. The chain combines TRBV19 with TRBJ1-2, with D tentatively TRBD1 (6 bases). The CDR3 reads CASSMAGGLTPYGYTF. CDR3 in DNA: TGTGCCAGTAGTATGGCCGGGGGGCTAACCCCTTATGGCTACACCTTC.